This T cell receptor (beta chain) was sequenced during a study of blood T cells in healthy people across ages. The authors ran a second PCR of about 6 to 11 cycles using a sample-barcoded 5' primer and a J-beta primer mix. MiXCR, run by TCRdb on the 5' RACE reads, gives a single entry per CDR3 protein. The profile covers some 900,000 distinct CDR3 sequences, with 29% appearing a single time and 15% to 20% taken by the ten largest. This clonotype was counted between two and nine times. The CDR3 has 19 residues. CDR1 and CDR2 (germline): LGHDT, YNNKEL (reference sequence). With 1 base removed from V and 0 bases from J, the gap between germline ends came to 18 bases.

The sequence was obtained from an elderly woman in good health. Material for sequencing was blood. The V and J genes are TRBV3-1 and TRBJ1-4, with no clear D. CDR3 in amino acids: CASSQGRKGPHATNEKLFF. The CDR3 DNA sequence: TGTGCCAGCAGCCAAGGTCGTAAAGGGCCTCACGCAACTAATGAAAAACTGTTTTTT.